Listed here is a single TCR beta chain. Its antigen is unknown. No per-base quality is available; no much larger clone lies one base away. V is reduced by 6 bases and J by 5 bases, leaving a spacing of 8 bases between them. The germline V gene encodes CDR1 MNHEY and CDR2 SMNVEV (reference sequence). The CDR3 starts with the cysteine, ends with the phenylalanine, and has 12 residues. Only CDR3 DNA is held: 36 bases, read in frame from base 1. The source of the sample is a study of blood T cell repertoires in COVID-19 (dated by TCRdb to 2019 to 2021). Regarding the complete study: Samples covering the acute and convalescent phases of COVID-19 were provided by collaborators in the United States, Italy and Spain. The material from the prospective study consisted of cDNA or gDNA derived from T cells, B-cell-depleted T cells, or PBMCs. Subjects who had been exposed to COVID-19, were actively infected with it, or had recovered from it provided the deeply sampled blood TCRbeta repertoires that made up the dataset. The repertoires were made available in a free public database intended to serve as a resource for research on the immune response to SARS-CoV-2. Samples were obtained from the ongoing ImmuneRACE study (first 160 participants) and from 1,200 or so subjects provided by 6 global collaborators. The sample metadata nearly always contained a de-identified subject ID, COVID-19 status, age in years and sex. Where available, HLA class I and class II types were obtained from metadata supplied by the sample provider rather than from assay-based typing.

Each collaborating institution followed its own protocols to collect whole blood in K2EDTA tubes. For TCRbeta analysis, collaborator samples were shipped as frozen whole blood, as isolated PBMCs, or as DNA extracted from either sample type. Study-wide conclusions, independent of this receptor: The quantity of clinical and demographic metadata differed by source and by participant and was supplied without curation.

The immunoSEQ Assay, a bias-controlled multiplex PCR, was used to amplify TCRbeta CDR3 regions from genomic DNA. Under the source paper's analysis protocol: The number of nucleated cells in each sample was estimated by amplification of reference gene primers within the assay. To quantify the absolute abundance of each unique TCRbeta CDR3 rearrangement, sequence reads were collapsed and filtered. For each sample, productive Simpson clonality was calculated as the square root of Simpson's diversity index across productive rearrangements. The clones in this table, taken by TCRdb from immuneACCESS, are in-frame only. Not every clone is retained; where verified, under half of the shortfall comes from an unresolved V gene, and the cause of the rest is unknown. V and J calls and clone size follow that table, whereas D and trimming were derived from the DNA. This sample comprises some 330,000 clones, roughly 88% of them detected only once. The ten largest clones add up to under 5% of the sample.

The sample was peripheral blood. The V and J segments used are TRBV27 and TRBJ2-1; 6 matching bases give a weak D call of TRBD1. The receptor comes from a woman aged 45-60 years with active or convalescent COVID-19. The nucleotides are TGTGCCAGCAGAAGGACAGACAATGAGCAGTTCTTC. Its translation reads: CASRRTDNEQFF.